The sequence of this TCR beta chain was determined in a study of blood T cell repertoires in COVID-19. Study-level background: Sites across the United States, Italy and Spain contributed samples from acute and convalescent COVID-19. PBMCs, B-cell-depleted T cells, or T cells were the source of the cDNA or gDNA that made up the material.

The protocol was immunoSEQ multiplex PCR, while the TCRdb copy is restricted to in-frame clones and leaves out a portion. The table lists about 65,000 clones, roughly three quarters of them singletons, with about 30% in the top ten. The CDR3 totals 12 residues. CDR1 and CDR2 (germline): KGHDR, SFDVKD. This clone occurred a few times. The material sequenced was peripheral blood. The receptor comes from a human donor in a cohort sampled during active COVID-19. The chain carries TRBV24-1 and TRBJ1-2; D call uncertain. The CDR3 nucleotides read TGTGGAATTTGCAGTGCCTCCGATGGCTACACCTTC. Amino acids: CGICSASDGYTF.